The T cell receptor (beta chain) under discussion was sequenced for a study of control samples from healthy donors and cancer patients. TCRdb's table, derived via immunoSEQ multiplex PCR, lists solely in-frame clones and lacks some. The sample contains 100,000 or so clones, roughly four fifths of which appear only once. This clone has just a few counts. Unmatched junction bases numbered 4, after V lost 7 bases and J lost 4 bases. Germline loops: CDR1 SGHRS, CDR2 YFSETQ. The CDR3 length is 12 residues. Sequenced: blood. The J gene is TRBJ1-2, the V gene TRBV5-1; 7 nucleotides match TRBD1. This TCR was sampled from a woman aged 55 to 70 in good health. This chain's CDR3 is CASQGQTYGYTF. The CDR3 nucleotides are TGCGCCAGCCAGGGACAGACCTATGGCTACACCTTC.